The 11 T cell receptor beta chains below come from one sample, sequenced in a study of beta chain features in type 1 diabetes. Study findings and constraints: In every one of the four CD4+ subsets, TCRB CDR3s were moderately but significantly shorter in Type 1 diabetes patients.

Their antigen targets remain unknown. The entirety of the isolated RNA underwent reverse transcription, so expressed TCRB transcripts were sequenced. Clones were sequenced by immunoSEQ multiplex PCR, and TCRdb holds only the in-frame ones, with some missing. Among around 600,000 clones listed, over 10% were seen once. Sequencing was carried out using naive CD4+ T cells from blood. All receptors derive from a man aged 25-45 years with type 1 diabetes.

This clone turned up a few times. CDR3 amino acids: CASSLYGGSNEKLFF. CDR3 coding DNA: TGTGCCAGCAGTTTATATGGCGGATCTAATGAAAAACTGTTTTTT. This sequence joins TRBV27 and TRBJ1-4; the D is unclear. The CDR3 contains 15 residues. The germline CDR1 and CDR2 sequences are MNHEY and SMNVEV (reference sequence). With 1 base removed from V and 3 bases from J, the gap between germline ends came to 9 bases.

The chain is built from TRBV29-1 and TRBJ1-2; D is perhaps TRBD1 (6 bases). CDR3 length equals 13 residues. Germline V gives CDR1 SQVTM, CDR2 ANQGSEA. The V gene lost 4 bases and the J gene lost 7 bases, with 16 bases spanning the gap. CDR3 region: CSVGASGGSGYTF. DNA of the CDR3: TGCAGCGTTGGGGCATCGGGGGGCTCTGGCTACACCTTC.

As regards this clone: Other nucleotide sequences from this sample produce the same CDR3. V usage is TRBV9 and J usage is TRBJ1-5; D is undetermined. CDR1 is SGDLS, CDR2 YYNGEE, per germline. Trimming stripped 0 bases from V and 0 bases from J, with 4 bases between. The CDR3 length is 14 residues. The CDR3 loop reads CASSVGGSNQPQHF. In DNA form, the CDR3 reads TGTGCCAGCAGCGTAGGGGGTAGCAATCAGCCCCAGCATTTT.

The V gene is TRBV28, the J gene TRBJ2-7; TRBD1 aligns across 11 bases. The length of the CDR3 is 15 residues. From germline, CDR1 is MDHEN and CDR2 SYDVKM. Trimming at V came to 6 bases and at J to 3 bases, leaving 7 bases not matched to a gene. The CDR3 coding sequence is TGTGCCAGCAGATTACCCGGGACAGGGGGCTACGAGCAGTACTTC. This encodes CASRLPGTGGYEQYF.

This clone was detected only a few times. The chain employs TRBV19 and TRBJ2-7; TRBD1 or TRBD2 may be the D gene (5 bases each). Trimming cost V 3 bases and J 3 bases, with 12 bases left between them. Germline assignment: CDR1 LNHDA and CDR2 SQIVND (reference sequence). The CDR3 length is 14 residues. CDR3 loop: CASSIWGRSYEQYF. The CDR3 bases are TGTGCCAGTAGTATTTGGGGACGGAGCTACGAGCAGTACTTC.

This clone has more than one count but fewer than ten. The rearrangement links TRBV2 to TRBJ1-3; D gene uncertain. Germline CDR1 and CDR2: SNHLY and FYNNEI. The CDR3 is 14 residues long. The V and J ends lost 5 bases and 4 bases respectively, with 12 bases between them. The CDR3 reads CASSPQRLGNTIYF. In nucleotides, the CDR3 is TGTGCCAGCAGTCCGCAGCGATTGGGAAACACCATATATTTT.

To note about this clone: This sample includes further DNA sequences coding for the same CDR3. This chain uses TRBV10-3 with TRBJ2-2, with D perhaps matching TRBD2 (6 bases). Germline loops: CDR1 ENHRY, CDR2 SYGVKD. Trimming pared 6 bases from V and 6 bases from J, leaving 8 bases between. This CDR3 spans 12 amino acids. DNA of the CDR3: TGTGCCATCAGCCGGGGGTCCGGGGAGCTGTTTTTT. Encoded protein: CAISRGSGELFF.

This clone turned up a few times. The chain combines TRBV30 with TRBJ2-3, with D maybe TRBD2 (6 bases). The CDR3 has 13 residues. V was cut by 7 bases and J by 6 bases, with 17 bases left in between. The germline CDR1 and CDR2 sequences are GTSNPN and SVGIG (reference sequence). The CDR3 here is CASPGLRVDTQYF. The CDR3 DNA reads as TGTGCCTCCCCGGGACTGAGGGTGGATACGCAGTATTTT.

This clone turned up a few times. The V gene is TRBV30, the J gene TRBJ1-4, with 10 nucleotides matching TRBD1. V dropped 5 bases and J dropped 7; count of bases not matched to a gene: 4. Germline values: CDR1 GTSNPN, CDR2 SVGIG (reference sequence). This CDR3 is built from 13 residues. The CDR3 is CAWDRGRGEKLFF. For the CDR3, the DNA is TGTGCCTGGGACAGGGGGCGAGGTGAAAAACTGTTTTTT. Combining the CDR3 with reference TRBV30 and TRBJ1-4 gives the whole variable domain SQTIHQWPATLVQPVGSPLSLECTVEGTSNPNLYWYRQAAGRGLQLLFYSVGIGQISSEVPQNLSASRPQDRQFILSSKKLLLSDSGFYLCAWDRGRGEKLFFGSGTQLSVL.

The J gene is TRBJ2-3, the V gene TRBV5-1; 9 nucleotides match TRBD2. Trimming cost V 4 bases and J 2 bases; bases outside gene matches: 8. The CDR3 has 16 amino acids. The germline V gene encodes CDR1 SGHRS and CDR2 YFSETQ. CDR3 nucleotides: TGCGCCAGCAGCAAGACTAGCGGTAGATTCACAGATACGCAGTATTTT. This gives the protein CASSKTSGRFTDTQYF.

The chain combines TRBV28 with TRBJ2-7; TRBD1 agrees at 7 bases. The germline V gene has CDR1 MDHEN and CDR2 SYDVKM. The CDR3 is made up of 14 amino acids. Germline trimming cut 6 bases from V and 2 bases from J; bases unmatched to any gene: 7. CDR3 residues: CASRPGQEAYEQYF. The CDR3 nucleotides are TGTGCCAGCAGGCCCGGACAGGAAGCCTACGAGCAGTACTTC.